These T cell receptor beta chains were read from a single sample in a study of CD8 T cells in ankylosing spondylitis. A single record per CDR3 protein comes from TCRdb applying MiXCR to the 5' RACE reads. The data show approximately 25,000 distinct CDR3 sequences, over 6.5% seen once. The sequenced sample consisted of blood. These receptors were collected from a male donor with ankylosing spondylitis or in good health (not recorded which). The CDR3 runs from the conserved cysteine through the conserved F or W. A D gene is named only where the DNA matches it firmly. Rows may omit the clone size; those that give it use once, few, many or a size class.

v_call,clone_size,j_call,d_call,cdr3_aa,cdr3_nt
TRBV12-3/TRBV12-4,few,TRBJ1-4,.,CASSLALGGSNEKLFF,TGTGCCAGCAGTTTGGCTCTTGGAGGGTCTAATGAAAAACTGTTTTTT
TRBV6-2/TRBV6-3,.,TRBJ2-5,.,CASSLIQGRETQYF,TGTGCCAGCAGCCTTATCCAGGGGCGCGAGACCCAGTACTTC
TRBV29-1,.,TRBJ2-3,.,CSVAEGRTTDTQYF,TGCAGCGTTGCGGAGGGGAGAACCACAGATACGCAGTATTTT
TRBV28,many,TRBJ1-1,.,CASGPTPREAFF,TGTGCCAGCGGCCCTACCCCACGGGAAGCTTTCTTT
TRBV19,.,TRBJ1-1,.,CASSPYRGEAFF,TGTGCCAGTAGTCCCTATAGAGGTGAAGCTTTCTTT
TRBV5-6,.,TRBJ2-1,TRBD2,CASSTWGGNEQFF,TGTGCCAGCAGCACCTGGGGGGGCAATGAGCAGTTCTTC
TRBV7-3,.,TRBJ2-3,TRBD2,CASSLNPTLAVTDTQYF,TGTGCCAGCAGCTTGAATCCCACCCTAGCGGTCACAGATACGCAGTATTTT
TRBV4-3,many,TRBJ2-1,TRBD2,CASSQEGLAGSYNEQFF,TGCGCCAGCAGCCAAGAGGGACTAGCGGGCTCCTACAATGAGCAGTTCTTC
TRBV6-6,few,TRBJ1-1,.,CASSYRDRNTEAFF,TGTGCCAGCAGTTACCGTGACAGGAACACTGAAGCTTTCTTT
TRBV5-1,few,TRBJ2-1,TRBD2,CASSLTRTSGWDEQFF,TGCGCCAGCAGCCTTACTAGGACTAGCGGGTGGGATGAGCAGTTCTTC
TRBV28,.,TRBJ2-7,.,CASTSGDRYEQYF,TGTGCCAGCACGTCAGGTGATAGGTACGAGCAGTACTTC
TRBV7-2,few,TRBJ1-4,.,CASSLEGRGWEKLFF,TGTGCCAGCAGCTTAGAGGGGCGGGGTTGGGAAAAACTGTTTTTT
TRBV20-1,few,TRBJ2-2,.,CSARVANTGELFF,TGCAGTGCTAGAGTCGCGAACACCGGGGAGCTGTTTTTT
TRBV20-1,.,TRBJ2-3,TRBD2,CSANPSGRGDTQYF,TGCAGTGCGAACCCTAGCGGGAGAGGAGATACGCAGTATTTT
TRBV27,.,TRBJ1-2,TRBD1,CASSPAGGTGGHGYTF,TGTGCCAGCAGCCCAGCAGGTGGGACAGGGGGGCATGGCTACACCTTC
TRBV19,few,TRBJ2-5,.,CASSIRGETQYF,TGTGCCAGTAGTATTCGTGGAGAGACCCAGTACTTC
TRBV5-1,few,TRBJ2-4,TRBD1,CASSDQGQGANIQYF,TGCGCCAGCAGCGACCAGGGACAGGGGGCGAACATTCAGTACTTC
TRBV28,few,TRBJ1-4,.,CASSPTSDREKLFF,TGTGCCAGCAGCCCCACTTCCGACAGGGAAAAACTGTTTTTT
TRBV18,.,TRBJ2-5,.,CASSPKRLDGETQYF,TGTGCCAGCTCACCAAAGCGACTAGATGGAGAGACCCAGTACTTC
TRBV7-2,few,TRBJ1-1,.,CASSLGEGTEAFF,TGTGCCAGCAGCCTTGGGGAAGGGACTGAAGCTTTCTTT